The clone carrying this T cell receptor (beta chain) appeared a few times. It was RNA transcripts that yielded the amplified TCR beta CDR3 regions. Researchers ran a first-round RT-PCR on the TCR CDR3 using the HTBI primer set. Each CDR3 protein gets one entry after TCRdb re-called the multiplex PCR reads with MiXCR. The data show about 400,000 distinct CDR3 sequences, about 15% seen once. This record comes from a study of T cells in Graves' hyperthyroidism and ophthalmopathy. Germline V gives CDR1 SGHTA, CDR2 FQGNSA. V lost 1 base, J lost 1 base, and 8 bases stayed unmatched. The CDR3 spans 18 residues.

The sequence came from a woman aged 18-35 years with Graves' hyperthyroidism that later progressed to Graves' ophthalmopathy. The sequencing input was blood. The chain carries TRBV7-2 and TRBJ2-2, with 8 bases fitting TRBD2. DNA for the CDR3: TGTGCCAGCAGCTTAGTAGCGGGACCCCAAAAGAACACCGGGGAGCTGTTTTTT. Translating it yields CASSLVAGPQKNTGELFF. The whole variable domain, remainder taken from reference TRBV7-2 and TRBJ2-2, is GAGVSQSPSNKVTEKGKDVELRCDPISGHTALYWYRQSLGQGLEFLIYFQGNSAPDKSGLPSDRFSAERTGGSVSTLTIQRTQQEDSAVYLCASSLVAGPQKNTGELFFGEGSRLTVL.